A selection of T cell receptor beta chains follows, all from one sample in a study of T cells after yellow fever vaccination. TCRdb processed the 5' RACE reads anew with MiXCR; each CDR3 protein has one entry. This table has 95,000 to 100,000 distinct CDR3 sequences, 4.5% to 6% appearing once. This specimen consisted of CD8+ T cells sorted from PBMCs, obtained 10 days after the yellow fever booster vaccination. The source is a man aged 18 to 30 who received the YFV17D yellow fever vaccine. Each CDR3 is given with its conserved first and last residue. D genes are given only for firm matches. Clone size is not always given. Where it is, it says once, few, many or a class for expanded clones.

TRBJ1-1 - TRBV5-8 - TGTGCCAGCAGCTTCTCGGGACGGCTGAACACTGAAGCTTTCTTT CASSFSGRLNTEAFF
TRBJ1-2 - TRBV5-1 few TGCGCCAGCAGCCCCCTGACAGCATACAACTATGGCTACACCTTC CASSPLTAYNYGYTF
TRBJ2-5 TRBD2 TRBV20-1 few TGTGCCCCAATGGCTAGCGGAGAGACCCAGTACTTC CAPMASGETQYF
TRBJ2-1 TRBD2 TRBV27 - TGTGCCAGCAGTCTGTCGACTAGCGGGGCTGAGCAGTTCTTC CASSLSTSGAEQFF
TRBJ2-1 TRBD1 TRBV6-4 - TGTGCCAGCAGTGACCGGACAGGGGCAATCGATGAGCAGTTCTTC CASSDRTGAIDEQFF
TRBJ1-5 - TRBV21-1 few TGTGCCGGCTCAGGGTTGGGACAGCCCCAGCATTTT CAGSGLGQPQHF
TRBJ1-2 TRBD1 TRBV20-1 few TGCAGTGCTAACGCTGAGACAGGGTTTGGCTACACCTTC CSANAETGFGYTF
TRBJ2-7 - TRBV5-1 many TGCGCCAGCAGCCCGATCCCGACGGGCTCCTACGAGCAGTACTTC CASSPIPTGSYEQYF
TRBJ1-4 - TRBV7-9 - TGTGCCAGCAGCTTGCACACAACTAATGAAAAACTGTTTTTT CASSLHTTNEKLFF
TRBJ1-2 - TRBV4-3 - TGCGCCAGCAGCCAAGGGGTAACCGACATAACTTATGGCTACACCTTC CASSQGVTDITYGYTF
TRBJ1-4 TRBD1 TRBV7-9 - TGTGCCAGCAGCCCTAGAAGGACAGGGCCCACTAATGAAAAACTGTTTTTT CASSPRRTGPTNEKLFF
TRBJ2-2 - TRBV6-5 few TGTGCCAGCAGCAGGGGCCGGGGCGGCGGGGAGCTGTTTTTT CASSRGRGGGELFF
TRBJ2-2 - TRBV23-1 many TGCGCCAGCAGTCCCTCAGGGGTCGGCGGGGAGCTGTTTTTT CASSPSGVGGELFF
TRBJ2-3 TRBD2 TRBV12-3/TRBV12-4 few TGTGCCAGCAGCCTAGCGGGGGGGCGAACAGATACGCAGTATTTT CASSLAGGRTDTQYF
TRBJ2-7 - TRBV5-6 once TGTGCCAGCAGCCTATCCCCCTACGAGCAGTACTTC CASSLSPYEQYF
TRBJ2-4 - TRBV4-3 many TGCGCCAGCAGCCGAGACGGACAGACCAAAAACATTCAGTACTTC CASSRDGQTKNIQYF
TRBJ1-2 - TRBV15 few TGTGCCACCCAGCTAGGCAGGGGCTATGGCTACACCTTC CATQLGRGYGYTF
TRBJ2-3 - TRBV9 many TGTGCCAGCAGCGCCGAGAAGCCTGGGGCCCGAATCACAGATACGCAGTATTTT CASSAEKPGARITDTQYF
TRBJ2-5 - TRBV6-6 few TGTGCCAGCAGCCCCTCGACAGGATACCAAGAGACCCAGTACTTC CASSPSTGYQETQYF
TRBJ2-2 - TRBV6-2/TRBV6-3 few TGTGCCACCGCCTGGATCGACAGTGGGAACACCGGGGAGCTGTTTTTT CATAWIDSGNTGELFF
TRBJ2-3 - TRBV9 - TGTGCCAGCAGCGTAGCGATGGGGGCCGCGGCAGATACGCAGTATTTT CASSVAMGAAADTQYF
TRBJ2-1 - TRBV7-3 - TGTGCCAGCAGCTTCTCGGGCCTAATACCCAATGAGCAGTTCTTC CASSFSGLIPNEQFF
TRBJ1-1 - TRBV12-3/TRBV12-4 few TGTGCCAGCAGTCCCCCCGCCCACATGAACACTGAAGCTTTCTTT CASSPPAHMNTEAFF
TRBJ1-4 - TRBV20-1 - TGCAGTGCTAGTTACCAGGGAAATGAAAAACTGTTTTTT CSASYQGNEKLFF
TRBJ2-7 - TRBV30 few TGTGCCTGGAGTGTGGGGAATGCCTACGAGCAGTACTTC CAWSVGNAYEQYF
TRBJ2-6 - TRBV20-1 many TGCAGTGCTAGAGATCTGGGACAATCATCTGGGGCCAACGTCCTGACTTTC CSARDLGQSSGANVLTF
TRBJ2-5 - TRBV6-4 few TGTGCCAGCAGTGAGGCAGCCCAAGAGACCCAGTACTTC CASSEAAQETQYF
TRBJ1-1 - TRBV4-1 few TGCGCCAGCAGCCCTCGCGAGGAGCTTTTCTTT CASSPREELFF
TRBJ2-1 - TRBV4-3 few TGCGCCAGCAGCCAAGATTCTACCCAAACCAATGAGCAGTTCTTC CASSQDSTQTNEQFF